This T cell receptor beta chain was sequenced for a study of T-cell memory formation after mild COVID-19. Study information: In these data, TCR clusters were largely donor specific. Overall study findings and caveats: Contracting clones from day 15 to 85 showed balanced CD4/CD8; later expanders favored CD4+.

Each CDR3 protein is one row after TCRdb ran MiXCR on the 5' RACE reads. The sample includes some 130,000 distinct CDR3 sequences, about 6% seen only once; the top ten take 2% to 2.5%. Germline lookup yields CDR1 DFQATT and CDR2 SNEGSKA (reference sequence). CDR3 length equals 14 residues. J lost 4 bases, V lost 5 bases, and 4 bases had no gene match. Notes on this clonotype: As yet, its antigen is unknown.

This chain links TRBV20-1 with TRBJ2-3; 12 bases agree with TRBD2. This clonotype originated in an adult woman who had mild COVID-19 (a few samples of this study predate the infection). Cell type and time point are not known. Source material: PBMCs or a T cell subset sorted from them (not recorded which). The CDR3 loop reads CSAPLAGGPDTQYF. The DNA of the CDR3 is TGCAGTGCTCCCCTAGCGGGAGGGCCAGATACGCAGTATTTT.